A selection of T cell receptor beta chains follows, all from one sample in a study of OX40 agonist ivuxolimab in advanced cancers. This table comes from immunoSEQ multiplex PCR, and its TCRdb copy is limited to in-frame clones, with some not included. The table includes approximately 63,000 clones, 80% to 90% detected once. Specimen: CD4+ or CD8+ T cells sorted from blood, collected in a trial of the OX40 agonist ivuxolimab. The receptors were gathered from an adult with an advanced solid tumor such as melanoma, head and neck, liver or kidney cancer. Each CDR3 is given with its conserved first and last residue. Each record gives: CDR3 protein, CDR3 DNA, J gene, D gene, clone size, V gene. The D gene is left open where the match is weak. The listing skips clone size in some rows; elsewhere it reads once, few, many or a size class.

CASRRTGFSGNTIYF | TGTGCCAGTAGACGGACAGGGTTCTCTGGAAACACCATATATTTT | TRBJ1-3 | TRBD1 | NA | TRBV19
CASSLAGNSPLHF | TGTGCCAGCAGTTTGGCGGGAAATTCACCCCTCCACTTT | TRBJ1-6 | NA | NA | TRBV28
CASSSFGGGADAFF | TGTGCCAGCAGTTCTTTCGGCGGGGGCGCGGACGCTTTCTTT | TRBJ1-1 | NA | NA | TRBV28
CASSSRGTGELFF | TGTGCCAGCAGTTCCAGGGGAACCGGGGAGCTGTTTTTT | TRBJ2-2 | NA | medium-sized | TRBV28
CASSSTGFEQYF | TGTGCCAGCAGCTCCACGGGGTTCGAGCAGTACTTC | TRBJ2-7 | NA | NA | TRBV7-9
CASSQEVGLSSNQPQHF | TGCGCCAGCAGCCAAGAAGTGGGTTTGAGTAGCAATCAGCCCCAGCATTTT | TRBJ1-5 | NA | NA | TRBV4-3
CASSKKTPTIWNENSNQPQHF | TGTGCCAGCAGCAAAAAAACGCCCACAATATGGAATGAAAATAGCAATCAGCCCCAGCATTTT | TRBJ1-5 | NA | NA | TRBV21-1
CASSGDPNYGYTF | TGTGCCAGCAGTGGCGACCCTAACTATGGCTACACCTTC | TRBJ1-2 | NA | NA | TRBV2
CASSIDGGPIEAFF | TGTGCCAGTAGTATAGATGGGGGACCCATTGAAGCTTTCTTT | TRBJ1-1 | NA | NA | TRBV19
CSAKGTGGISDTGELFF | TGCAGCGCAAAAGGGACAGGGGGTATTTCGGACACCGGGGAGCTGTTTTTT | TRBJ2-2 | TRBD1 | NA | TRBV29-1
CASSRTSGNEQFF | TGTGCCAGCAGCCGGACTAGCGGGAACGAGCAGTTCTTC | TRBJ2-1 | TRBD2 | NA | TRBV7-9
CASTTSSGISYEQYF | TGTGCCAGCACTACATCTTCCGGGATCTCCTACGAGCAGTACTTC | TRBJ2-7 | NA | NA | TRBV2
CASSLGQVSYEQYF | TGTGCCAGCAGCTTAGGCCAGGTCTCCTACGAGCAGTACTTC | TRBJ2-7 | NA | NA | TRBV13
CASSEALDFNQPQHF | TGTGCCAGCAGTGAAGCACTGGACTTTAATCAGCCCCAGCATTTT | TRBJ1-5 | NA | NA | TRBV2
CASSADARENSYEQYF | TGTGCCAGCAGCGCCGATGCACGGGAGAACTCCTACGAGCAGTACTTC | TRBJ2-7 | NA | NA | TRBV9